These 10 T cell receptor beta chains were all obtained from the same sample, sequenced in a study of CD8+CD57+ T cells in acquired aplastic anemia. Sequencing was done on patients that had shown CD8+CD57+ cell expansion by flow cytometry. Genomic DNA, serving as template, underwent TCR beta VDJ and CDR3 profiling. Each CDR3 protein gets one entry after TCRdb re-called the reads with MiXCR. In the table there are under 350,000 distinct CDR3 sequences, approximately 60% of which are singletons. Sample: sorted CD4+, CD8+, or CD8+CD57+ T cells (not recorded which) from PBMCs. These receptors were collected from a human donor with aplastic anemia.

V and J are TRBV19 and TRBJ1-1; a weak D match, TRBD1 (6 bases). V gave up 3 bases and J gave up 10 bases, with 9 bases separating them. Germline CDR1 and CDR2: LNHDA and SQIVND (reference sequence). This CDR3 is built from 11 residues. CDR3 DNA sequence: TGTGCCAGTAGTATCACAGGGAGAGCTTTCTTT. It specifies CASSITGRAFF.

The V call is TRBV29-1, the J call TRBJ2-5, with D maybe TRBD1 (6 bases). V lost 6 bases and J 0 bases, leaving 14 bases between the germline ends. Germline V gives CDR1 SQVTM, CDR2 ANQGSEA. The length of the CDR3 is 14 residues. CDR3 sequence (DNA): TGCAGCGTCGTATTATACAGGGACCAAGAGACCCAGTACTTC. Translation: CSVVLYRDQETQYF.

The chain carries TRBV6-5 and TRBJ2-1; D remains unclear. Trimming shortened V by 6 bases and J by 8 bases, and 8 bases separated the two germline ends. The CDR3 is 11 amino acids. Per the germline V gene, CDR1 is MNHEY and CDR2 is SVGAGI. Here the CDR3 reads CASRSRDEQFF. The DNA of the CDR3 is TGTGCCAGCAGATCCCGGGATGAGCAGTTCTTC.

This clonotype was observed at least ten times. The chain uses TRBV7-9 and TRBJ2-5; D may correspond to TRBD1 or TRBD2 (5 bases each). The germline V gene encodes CDR1 SEHNR and CDR2 FQNEAQ (reference sequence). CDR3 size: 15 residues. V lost 5 bases and J 9 bases, leaving 22 bases between the germline ends. The CDR3 region is CASSPKEDIRGAQYF. The CDR3 nucleotides read TGTGCCAGCAGCCCCAAGGAGGACATCCGAGGAGCCCAGTACTTC.

The V and J genes are TRBV5-1 and TRBJ2-7; 7 nucleotides line up with TRBD1. The J segment lost 2 bases and the V segment lost 0 bases, leaving 2 bases of the junction unmatched. The CDR3 extends over 14 amino acids. Germline CDR1 and CDR2: SGHRS and YFSETQ. CDR3 DNA: TGCGCCAGCAGCTTGGAACAGGGGACCTACGAGCAGTACTTC. Translated: CASSLEQGTYEQYF.

This chain connects TRBV15 to TRBJ1-6; weak D call: TRBD1 (6 bases). The CDR3 is made up of 14 amino acids. CDR1 is LNHNV and CDR2 is YYDKDF in the germline V gene (reference sequence). The V gene lost 3 bases and the J gene lost 5 bases, with 8 bases spanning the gap. CDR3 DNA: TGTGCCACCAGCAGTACAGGGAATAATTCACCCCTCCACTTT. Translated: CATSSTGNNSPLHF.

The chain couples TRBV7-2 to TRBJ1-2; 7 bases agree with TRBD1. Germline V gene sequence: CDR1 SGHTA, CDR2 FQGNSA. This CDR3 spans 14 amino acids. Trimming removed 5 bases from V and 6 bases from J; junction bases left unmatched: 9. CDR3 DNA sequence: TGTGCCAGCAGCAACCGACAGGGAAACCATGGCTACACCTTC. It codes for CASSNRQGNHGYTF.

This clonotype was seen repeatedly, ten times or more. The rearrangement joins TRBV20-1 to TRBJ2-7; TRBD1 matches 7 bases. Per germline, CDR1 DFQATT and CDR2 SNEGSKA (reference sequence). V dropped 1 base and J dropped 1; count of bases not matched to a gene: 4. The CDR3 length is 14 residues. For the CDR3, the DNA is TGCAGTGCTAGAGGTAGACAGGGTTCCTACGAGCAGTACTTC. Protein: CSARGRQGSYEQYF.

The J gene is TRBJ2-7, the V gene TRBV29-1, with 10 bases aligning to TRBD1. With V trimmed by 6 bases and J by 2 bases, 4 bases remained unmatched. The CDR3 is made up of 13 amino acids. Germline lookup yields CDR1 SQVTM and CDR2 ANQGSEA. CDR3 region: CSVRDRGAYEQYF. As DNA, the CDR3 is TGCAGCGTCCGGGACAGGGGCGCCTACGAGCAGTACTTC.

This chain links TRBV15 with TRBJ2-2; D possibly corresponds to TRBD1 (6 bases). Germline loops: CDR1 LNHNV, CDR2 YYDKDF (reference sequence). The CDR3 totals 15 residues. V gave up 3 bases and J gave up 6 bases, with 14 bases separating them. The CDR3 DNA follows: TGTGCCACCAGCAGTGGGGCAGGGGAAGCCGGGGAGCTGTTTTTT. It is translated as CATSSGAGEAGELFF.